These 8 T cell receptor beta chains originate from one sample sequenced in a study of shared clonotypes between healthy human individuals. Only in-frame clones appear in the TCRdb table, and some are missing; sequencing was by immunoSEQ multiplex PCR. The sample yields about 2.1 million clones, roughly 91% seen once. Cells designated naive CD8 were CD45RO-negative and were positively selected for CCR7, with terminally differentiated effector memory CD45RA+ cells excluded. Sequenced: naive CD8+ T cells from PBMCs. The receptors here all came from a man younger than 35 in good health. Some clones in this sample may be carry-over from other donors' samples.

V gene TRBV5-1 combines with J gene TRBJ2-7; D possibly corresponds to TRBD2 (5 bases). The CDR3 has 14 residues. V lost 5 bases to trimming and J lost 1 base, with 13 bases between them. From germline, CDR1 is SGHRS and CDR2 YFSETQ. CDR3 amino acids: CASRSGPLSYEQYF. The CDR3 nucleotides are TGCGCCAGCAGGAGCGGCCCTTTGTCCTACGAGCAGTACTTC.

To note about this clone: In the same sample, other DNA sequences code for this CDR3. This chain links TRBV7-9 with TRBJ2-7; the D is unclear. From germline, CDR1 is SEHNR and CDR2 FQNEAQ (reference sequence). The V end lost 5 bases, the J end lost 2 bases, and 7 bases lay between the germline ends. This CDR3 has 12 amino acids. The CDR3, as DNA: TGTGCCAGCAGCCCCACAGCCTACGAGCAGTACTTC. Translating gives CASSPTAYEQYF.

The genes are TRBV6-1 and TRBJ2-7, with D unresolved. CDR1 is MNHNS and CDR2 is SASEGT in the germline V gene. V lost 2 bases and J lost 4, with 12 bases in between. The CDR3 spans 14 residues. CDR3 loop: CASSEWSPRYEQYF. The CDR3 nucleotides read TGTGCCAGCAGTGAATGGAGTCCGCGATACGAGCAGTACTTC.

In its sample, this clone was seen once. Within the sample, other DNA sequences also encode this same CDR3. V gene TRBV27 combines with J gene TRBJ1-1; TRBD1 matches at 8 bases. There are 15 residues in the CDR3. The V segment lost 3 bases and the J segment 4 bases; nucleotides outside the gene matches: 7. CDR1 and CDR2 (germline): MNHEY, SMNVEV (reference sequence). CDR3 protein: CASSLIQGAGTEAFF. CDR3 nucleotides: TGTGCCAGCAGTTTGATTCAGGGGGCAGGCACTGAAGCTTTCTTT.

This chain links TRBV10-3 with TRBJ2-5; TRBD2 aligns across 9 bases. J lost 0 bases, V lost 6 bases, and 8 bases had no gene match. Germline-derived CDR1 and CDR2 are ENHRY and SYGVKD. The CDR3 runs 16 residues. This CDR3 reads CAIRSVLAGYQETQYF. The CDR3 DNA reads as TGTGCCATCAGGTCTGTTCTAGCGGGGTACCAAGAGACCCAGTACTTC.

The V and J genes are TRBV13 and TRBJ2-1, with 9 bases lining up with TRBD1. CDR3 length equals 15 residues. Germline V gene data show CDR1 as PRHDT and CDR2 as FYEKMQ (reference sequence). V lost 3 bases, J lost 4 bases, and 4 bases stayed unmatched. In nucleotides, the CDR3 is TGTGCCAGCAGCTTGGACAGGGGCAAATACAATGAGCAGTTCTTC. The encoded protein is CASSLDRGKYNEQFF.

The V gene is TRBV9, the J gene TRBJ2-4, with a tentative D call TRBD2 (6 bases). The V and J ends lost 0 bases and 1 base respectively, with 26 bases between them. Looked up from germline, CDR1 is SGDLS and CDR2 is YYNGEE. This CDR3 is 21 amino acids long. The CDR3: CASSVVAPTLALAVAKNIQYF. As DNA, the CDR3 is TGTGCCAGCAGCGTAGTAGCCCCTACCCTGGCACTAGCAGTTGCCAAAAACATTCAGTACTTC.

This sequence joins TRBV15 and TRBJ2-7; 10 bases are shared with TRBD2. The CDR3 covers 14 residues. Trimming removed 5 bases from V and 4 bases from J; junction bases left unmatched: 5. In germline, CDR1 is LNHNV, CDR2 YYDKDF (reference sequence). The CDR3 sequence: CATSRLAGGYEQYF. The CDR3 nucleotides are TGTGCCACCAGCCGACTAGCGGGTGGTTACGAGCAGTACTTC.